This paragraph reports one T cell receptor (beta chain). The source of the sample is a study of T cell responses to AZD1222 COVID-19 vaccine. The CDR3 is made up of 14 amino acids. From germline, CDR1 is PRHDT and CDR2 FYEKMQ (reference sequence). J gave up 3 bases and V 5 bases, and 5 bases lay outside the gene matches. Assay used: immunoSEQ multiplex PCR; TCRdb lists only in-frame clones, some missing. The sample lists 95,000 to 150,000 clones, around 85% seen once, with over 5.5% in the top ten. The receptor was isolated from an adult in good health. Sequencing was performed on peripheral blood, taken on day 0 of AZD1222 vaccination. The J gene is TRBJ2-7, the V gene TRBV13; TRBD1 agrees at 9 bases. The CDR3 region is CASSLTGGRYEQYF. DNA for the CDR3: TGTGCCAGCAGCCTAACAGGGGGCCGCTACGAGCAGTACTTC.